This TCR beta chain was identified during a study of early stage breast cancer tumors (dated by TCRdb to 2015 to 2018). Regarding the complete study: Of the roughly 17 invasive breast tumors, approximately 11 were found to be estrogen receptor-positive, progesterone receptor-positive and HER2-negative. Of the roughly 12 ER+/PR+/HER2- tumors, eight were classified as invasive ductal carcinomas and four as invasive lobular carcinomas. A read coverage of roughly 10-fold per sample was achieved on average. The samples as a whole yielded approximately 2,800,000 detected templates, corresponding to roughly 1.1 million unique clonotypes.

Overall study results and their limits: Compared with adjacent normal breast tissue, tumors had roughly 2.5-fold higher T cell density and higher clonality. Chain pairing and functional markers such as CD4, CD8 and FOXP3 were not captured by bulk genomic DNA sequencing of unsorted cells. Enriched TCRB sequences shared across patients were mostly commonly generated sequences, unlikely to play an important role in the tumor microenvironment. Greater similarity was observed between blood and normal breast repertoires than between blood and tumor repertoires, and tumor was distinguished from normal in about 85% of the 16 patients when each tissue was compared with blood. Because the cohort was small, a breakdown by tumor subtype could not be done.

In regard to this clone: Its antigen is not yet known. The record has no base qualities; no much larger clone is one base away.

The study profiled bulk TCR beta-chain repertoires in matched peripheral blood, tumor and adjacent normal breast tissue taken from fewer than 20 patients with early-stage breast cancer. Before surgery, whole blood (about 5-10 mL) was collected into EDTA tubes and processed within 2 hours. Ficoll-Paque centrifugation in SepMate-50 tubes was used to isolate peripheral blood mononuclear cells. For storage in liquid nitrogen, PBMCs were cryopreserved as aliquots of about 1.9 to 4 million cells in roughly 90% FBS with about 10% DMSO. Genomic DNA was extracted with the Qiagen AllPrep DNA/RNA Mini kit. Each sample was amplified in two independent genomic DNA replicates, using approximately 0.5 ug for blood and 1.5 ug for tumor or normal breast. Following the manufacturer's instructions, the ImmunoSeq Intro kit was used to carry out TCRB sequencing on genomic DNA. Multiplex PCR ran 30 to 40 cycles with proprietary primers and spike-in control sequences for absolute quantification. Single-end 150-bp reads were used to sequence an 87-bp fragment covering the CDR3 and the flanking V and J genes. Each lane of an Illumina MiSeq using version 3.0 chemistry carried seven multiplexed samples, with two replicates per sample. As for how the authors treated the data: Raw data were processed with the vendor's proprietary pipeline, and both replicates were merged into a single result per sample. A clonotype was defined as productive rearrangements that share the same V-gene family, CDR3 amino acid sequence and J-gene segment. Clonality was computed as 1 minus the normalized Shannon entropy (Pielou evenness) of TCRB abundances. To estimate T cell density, the total number of templates was divided by the number of input cells, which was inferred from the amount of DNA input. Recon with default parameters was used to estimate total repertoire diversity and clonality. A clonotype was considered tumor-enriched if its abundance in tumor exceeded 0.1% and was at least 32-fold higher than its abundance in normal breast. Here the immuneACCESS table is served through TCRdb, limited to in-frame sequences with V and J called. Missing clones are a known gap in these copies; in checked studies unresolved V genes cover under half, and the rest lacks a known reason. V, J and clone size were drawn from that table, and D and trimming were deduced from the DNA. Across this sample there are about 51,000 clones, with more than 70% seen only once. Around 3.4% of the sample is in the top ten clones.

Sequences LNHDA (CDR1) and SQIVND (CDR2) are obtained from the germline V gene (reference sequence). From cysteine to phenylalanine, the CDR3 is 14 amino acids long. Only the CDR3 region is kept as DNA, spanning 42 bases read in frame from base 1. V loses 8 bases of germline sequence and J loses 2 bases, and the interval between the two ends is 13 bases. This TCR came from a person aged 35 to 50 with breast cancer. The sample taken for sequencing was blood. The sequence joins TRBV19 to TRBJ1-5; the D gene is perhaps TRBD1, from 5 matching bases. Read as DNA, the sequence is TGTGCCAGTTCCAGGGACTTAGGCAATCAGCCCCAGCATTTT. The resulting protein is CASSRDLGNQPQHF.